The 8 T cell receptor beta chains below all came from one sample that was sequenced in a study of T cell repertoires in cytomegalovirus infection. The antigens these receptors bind are not known. TCRdb used MiXCR to reprocess the reads, holding one entry per CDR3 protein. The data show 550,000 to 850,000 distinct CDR3 sequences, with roughly 36% seen just once and 15% to 20% held by the top ten. The source material was cultured PBMCs, sampled from culture after CMV antigen stimulation. Every receptor here comes from a human donor in good health (CMV status not recorded). Some clones in this sample may be carry-over from other donors' samples.

This clonotype was counted a few times. The chain uses TRBV15 and TRBJ2-1; perhaps TRBD1 as D (6 bases). Per germline, CDR1 LNHNV and CDR2 YYDKDF (reference sequence). V lost 5 bases and J 9 bases, leaving 14 bases between the germline ends. The CDR3 spans 13 residues. The CDR3 bases are TGTGCCACCAGCCAGGGGTGGGGGTCTGAGCAGTTCTTC. Amino acids: CATSQGWGSEQFF. The entire variable domain, with the rest obtained from reference TRBV15 and TRBJ2-1, is as follows: DAMVIQNPRYQVTQFGKPVTLSCSQTLNHNVMYWYQQKSSQAPKLLFHYYDKDFNNEADTPDNFQSRRPNTSFCFLDIRSPGLGDTAMYLCATSQGWGSEQFFGPGTRLTVL.

V gene TRBV7-8 combines with J gene TRBJ2-1; D remains unclear. The CDR3 spans 11 residues. Trimming took off 1 base at V and 8 bases at J, with 3 bases between the two ends. Germline values: CDR1 SGHVS, CDR2 FQNEAQ. As DNA, the CDR3 is TGTGCCAGCAGCTTAGGGCATGAGCAGTTCTTC. Its protein product is CASSLGHEQFF.

In this sample, this clonotype turned up many times. The chain carries TRBV7-9 and TRBJ2-1; 12 nucleotides line up with TRBD2. The V and J ends lost 4 bases and 7 bases, in that order; junction bases with no gene match: 5. CDR1 is SEHNR and CDR2 is FQNEAQ in the germline V gene (reference sequence). The CDR3 totals 15 residues. The CDR3 spells CASSSRLAGGNEQFF. The CDR3 DNA is TGTGCCAGCAGCTCTCGCCTAGCGGGGGGGAATGAGCAGTTCTTC.

This clonotype was counted ten times or more. The genes are TRBV7-2 and TRBJ1-3; 7 nucleotides align to TRBD1. This CDR3 region has 15 residues. Per the germline V gene, CDR1 is SGHTA and CDR2 is FQGNSA. The V and J ends lost 5 bases and 4 bases, in that order; junction bases with no gene match: 8. The DNA of the CDR3 is TGTGCCAGCAGCCCCGACAGGGCTTCAGGAAACACCATATATTTT. Translated: CASSPDRASGNTIYF.

V gene TRBV27 combines with J gene TRBJ1-1; 7 nucleotides agree with TRBD1. CDR1 and CDR2 from the germline V gene are MNHEY and SMNVEV (reference sequence). This CDR3 spans 14 amino acids. V lost 7 bases and J lost 4; bases outside the gene matches: 9. CDR3 DNA: TGTGCCAGCACCGCCAGGGGGGCGCGCACTGAAGCTTTCTTT. It yields the protein CASTARGARTEAFF.

This clonotype was counted many times. V gene TRBV7-8 combines with J gene TRBJ1-1, with no clear D. The germline V gene encodes CDR1 SGHVS and CDR2 FQNEAQ. This CDR3 contains 14 residues. V dropped 3 bases and J dropped 3 bases, with 11 bases sitting between them. CDR3 nucleotides: TGTGCCAGCAGCTTGGAACTGAGGTACACTGAAGCTTTCTTT. Translating it yields CASSLELRYTEAFF.

V usage is TRBV5-1 and J usage is TRBJ2-1, with 7 bases aligning to TRBD2. The CDR3 is made up of 14 amino acids. V was pared by 4 bases and J by 3 bases, with 4 bases of the junction left unmatched. In germline, CDR1 is SGHRS, CDR2 YFSETQ. The CDR3 here is CASSESSGYNEQFF. Here the CDR3 DNA reads TGCGCCAGCAGCGAATCTAGCGGCTACAATGAGCAGTTCTTC.

The CDR3 protein is CSARTDSSYEQYF. CDR3 nucleotide sequence: TGCAGTGCTCGGACCGACTCCTCCTACGAGCAGTACTTC. This chain links TRBV20-1 with TRBJ2-7; the D is unclear. CDR3 size: 13 residues. The V gene lost 5 bases and the J gene lost 0 bases, with 11 bases spanning the gap. Germline CDR1 and CDR2: DFQATT and SNEGSKA (reference sequence).